This TCR beta chain stems from a study of breast tumors, draining lymph nodes, adjacent tissues (dated by TCRdb to the mid-2010s). Regarding the study in general: TCR beta repertoires were compared across tumor, adjacent nontumor tissue and axillary lymph nodes obtained from breast cancer patients. The study aimed to assess the relationships and possible T-cell exchange between tumor, surrounding tissue and draining lymph node repertoires in human breast cancer.

Of note for this clonotype: The antigen this receptor binds is unknown. Per-nucleotide qualities are absent, and no much larger clonotype sits a single base away.

The lymph node samples were taken from the axillary draining lymph nodes of breast cancer patients. Trimmed from V: 0 bases; trimmed from J: 5 bases; junction bases lacking a gene match: 12. CDR1 and CDR2 are drawn from the germline V gene: SGDLS, YYNGEE. The CDR3 contains 17 residues, cysteine and phenylalanine counted. Only CDR3 DNA is held: 51 bases, read in frame from base 1. Points the paper makes about the study in general: The data were judged consistent with most tumor T cells deriving from the lymph node and then expanding within tumor tissue. Tumor T-cell repertoires showed less diversity than lymph node repertoires and more diversity than nontumor tissue repertoires, and tumor T-cell repertoires showed preferential V and J gene usage. Rather than being directly demonstrated, the conclusion that tumor T cells originate in lymph nodes was presented as consistent with a hypothesis. The similarity between tumor and nontumor tissue repertoires was significantly greater in luminal-like breast cancer than in basal-like breast cancer.

Sequencing used an Illumina HiSeq 2000. Multiplex PCR amplification was used to build the TCR beta chain libraries. High-throughput sequencing was used to analyze the amplified TCR beta chain products. TCRdb reprocessed the public reads (quality trimming at Q25 with fastp, clone calling with MiXCR) and kept in-frame beta chains. CDR3 protein sequences are deduplicated, and each keeps its most common genes and DNA. This sample holds around 230,000 distinct CDR3 sequences; 30% to 35% were observed only once. The ten largest make up 3% to 4.5% of the sample. This TCR came from a female donor with breast cancer. Some clones in this sample may be carry-over from other donors' samples. The V and J genes are TRBV9 and TRBJ2-5; a stretch of 8 junction bases matches TRBD1. The specimen sequenced was axillary lymph node tissue. The nucleotides are TGTGCCAGCAGCGTAGGTCGGGACAGGAACACCGGGGAGACCCAGTACTTC. This sequence encodes CASSVGRDRNTGETQYF.